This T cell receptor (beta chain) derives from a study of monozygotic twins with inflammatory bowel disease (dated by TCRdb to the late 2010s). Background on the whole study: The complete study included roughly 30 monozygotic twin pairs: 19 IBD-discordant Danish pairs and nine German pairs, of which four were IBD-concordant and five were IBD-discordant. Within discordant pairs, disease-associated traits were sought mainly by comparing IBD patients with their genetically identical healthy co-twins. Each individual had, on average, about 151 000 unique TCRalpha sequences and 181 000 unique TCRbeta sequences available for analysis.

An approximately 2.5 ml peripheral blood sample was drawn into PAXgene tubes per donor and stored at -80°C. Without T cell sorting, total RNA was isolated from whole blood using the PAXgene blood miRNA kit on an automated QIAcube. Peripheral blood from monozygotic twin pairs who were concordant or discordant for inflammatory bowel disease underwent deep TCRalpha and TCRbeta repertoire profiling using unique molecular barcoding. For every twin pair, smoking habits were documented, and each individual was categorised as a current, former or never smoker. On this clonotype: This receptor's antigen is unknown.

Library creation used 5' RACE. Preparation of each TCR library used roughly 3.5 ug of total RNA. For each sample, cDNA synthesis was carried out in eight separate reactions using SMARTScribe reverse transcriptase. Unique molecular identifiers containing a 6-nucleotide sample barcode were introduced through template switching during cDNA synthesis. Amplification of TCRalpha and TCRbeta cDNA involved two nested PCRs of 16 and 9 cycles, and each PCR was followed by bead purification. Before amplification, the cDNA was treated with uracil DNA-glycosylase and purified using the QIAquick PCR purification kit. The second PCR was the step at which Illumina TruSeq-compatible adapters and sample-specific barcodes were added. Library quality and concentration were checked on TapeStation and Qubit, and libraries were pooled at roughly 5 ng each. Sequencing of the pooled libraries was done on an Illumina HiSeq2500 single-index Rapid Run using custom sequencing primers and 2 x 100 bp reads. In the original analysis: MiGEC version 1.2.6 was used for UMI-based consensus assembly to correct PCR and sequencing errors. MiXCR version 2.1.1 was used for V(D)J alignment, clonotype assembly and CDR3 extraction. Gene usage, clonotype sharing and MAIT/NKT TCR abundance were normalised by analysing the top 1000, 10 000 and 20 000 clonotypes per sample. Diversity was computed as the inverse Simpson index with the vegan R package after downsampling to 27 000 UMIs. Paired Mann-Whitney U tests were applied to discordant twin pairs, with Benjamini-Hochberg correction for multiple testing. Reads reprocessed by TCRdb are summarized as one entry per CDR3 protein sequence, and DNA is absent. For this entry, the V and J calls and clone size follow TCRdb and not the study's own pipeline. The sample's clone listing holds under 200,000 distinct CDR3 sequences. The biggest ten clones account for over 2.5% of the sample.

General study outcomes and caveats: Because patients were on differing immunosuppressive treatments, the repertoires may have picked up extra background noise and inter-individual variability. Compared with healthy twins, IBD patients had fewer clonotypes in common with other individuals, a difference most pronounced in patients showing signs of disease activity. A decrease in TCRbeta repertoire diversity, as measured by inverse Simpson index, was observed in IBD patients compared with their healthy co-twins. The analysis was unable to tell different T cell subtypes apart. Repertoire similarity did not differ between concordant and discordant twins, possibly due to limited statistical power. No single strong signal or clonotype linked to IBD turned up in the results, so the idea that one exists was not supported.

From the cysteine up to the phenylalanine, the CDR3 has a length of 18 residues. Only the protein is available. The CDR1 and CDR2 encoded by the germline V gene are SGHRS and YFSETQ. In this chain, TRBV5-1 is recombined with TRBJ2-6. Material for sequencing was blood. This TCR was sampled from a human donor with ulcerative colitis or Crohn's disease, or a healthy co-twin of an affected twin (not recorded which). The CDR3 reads CASSLGTIYHSGANVLTF.